This T cell receptor (beta chain) was sequenced for a study of glioma-infiltrating T cells. The iRepertoire nested amplicon-rescue multiplex PCR amplified TCR alpha and beta CDR3s from RNA. One-step reverse transcription and amplification started from around 100-400 ng of tissue mRNA or PBMC total RNA. TCRdb called the multiplex PCR reads again in MiXCR, with one record for every CDR3 protein. Altogether tens of thousands of distinct CDR3 sequences are present, around 23% being singletons, with the ten largest covering more than 6.5%. This clonotype was recorded many times. Its cognate antigen is unknown. Germline-derived CDR1 and CDR2 are KGHSH and LQKENI. The germline V and J ends were trimmed by 3 bases and 5 bases, with 13 bases remaining between them. The CDR3 sequence is 14 residues long. Study-wide results and caveats: CDR3 overlap between tissue and blood was very small. Non-neoplastic patients had below-expected tissue-blood divergence, while all gliomas exceeded expectation.

The V and J genes are TRBV18 and TRBJ2-5; D tentatively reads TRBD1 or TRBD2 (5 bases each). Sequencing was carried out using glioma tissue, nonneoplastic brain tissue, or PBMCs (not recorded which). This TCR was sampled from a human donor with low-grade glioma or glioblastoma, undergoing nonglioma brain surgery, or in good health (not recorded which). The CDR3 loop is CASSPVRERETQYF. The CDR3 DNA reads as TGTGCCAGCTCACCGGTCAGGGAGCGTGAGACCCAGTACTTC.